The 24 T cell receptor beta chains below come from one sample, sequenced in a study of T cell changes during pregnancy in multiple sclerosis (dated by TCRdb to between 2017 and 2020). Libraries were prepared through the immunoSEQ multiplex PCR assay. The clones in this table, taken by TCRdb from immuneACCESS, are in-frame only. Not every clone is retained; where verified, under half of the shortfall comes from an unresolved V gene, and the cause of the rest is unknown. The table for this sample lists about 51,000 clones; approximately 93% of them were counted only once. Under 2% of the sample goes to the ten largest clones. The material was peripheral blood, obtained in the second trimester of pregnancy. These receptors were obtained from a female donor with multiple sclerosis, enrolled in a pregnancy study.

This clone has a handful of counts. V usage is TRBV27 and J usage is TRBJ2-4, with TRBD1 matching 7 bases. The germline V gene encodes CDR1 MNHEY and CDR2 SMNVEV (reference sequence). V dropped 5 bases and J dropped 1; count of bases not matched to a gene: 8. The CDR3 spans 16 residues. The CDR3 region is CASSQPQGSAKNIQYF. CDR3 bases: TGTGCCAGCAGTCAACCACAGGGGTCGGCCAAAAACATTCAGTACTTC.

The chain carries TRBV5-1 and TRBJ2-2; 10 bases agree with TRBD1. Looked up from germline, CDR1 is SGHRS and CDR2 is YFSETQ. Trimming took 0 bases from V and 3 from J; bases not matched to a gene: 14. The CDR3 consists of 20 residues. CDR3 residues: CASSLVSRDRGFSDTGELFF. The CDR3 nucleotides are TGCGCCAGCAGCTTGGTCAGCCGGGACAGGGGTTTTTCCGACACCGGGGAGCTGTTTTTT.

This clone appeared a single time. The chain uses TRBV4-1 and TRBJ2-7, with a tentative D call TRBD2 (6 bases). The CDR3 runs to 15 residues. Germline CDR1 MGHRA, CDR2 YSYEKL. V lost 4 bases, J lost 2 bases, and 15 bases lay in between. CDR3 bases: TGCGCCAGCAGCCTGAGGGGAGGCCCCACCTACGAGCAGTACTTC. This translates into CASSLRGGPTYEQYF.

This rearrangement joins TRBV7-9 to TRBJ1-5, with 9 bases that match TRBD1. With 0 bases clipped from V and 6 bases from J, the junction kept 6 bases outside the gene matches. CDR1 is SEHNR, CDR2 FQNEAQ, per germline (reference sequence). This CDR3 has 16 amino acids. CDR3 amino acids: CASSLAGTGNTQPQHF. The DNA for the CDR3 is TGTGCCAGCAGCTTAGCCGGGACAGGGAACACTCAGCCCCAGCATTTT. Full variable domain (outside the CDR3, taken from reference TRBV7-9 and TRBJ1-5): DTGVSQNPRHKITKRGQNVTFRCDPISEHNRLYWYRQTLGQGPEFLTYFQNEAQLEKSRLLSDRFSAERPKGSFSTLEIQRTEQGDSAMYLCASSLAGTGNTQPQHFGDGTRLSIL.

This chain connects TRBV14 to TRBJ2-1; 12 positions match TRBD2. From germline, CDR1 is SGHDN and CDR2 FVKESK. The junction had 4 bases not matched to a gene; V was cut back by 2 bases and J by 5 bases. This CDR3 region has 16 residues. The CDR3 sequence is CASSQSGLAGNNEQFF. The CDR3 coding sequence is TGTGCCAGCAGCCAATCAGGACTAGCGGGAAACAATGAGCAGTTCTTC.

The gene calls are TRBV7-3 and TRBJ2-1, with D possibly matching TRBD2 (5 bases). This CDR3 region has 14 residues. The germline V and J ends were trimmed by 5 bases and 4 bases, with 12 bases remaining between them. From germline, CDR1 is SGHTA and CDR2 FQGTGA. The CDR3: CASSVDSEYNEQFF. The CDR3 DNA reads TGTGCCAGCAGCGTGGACTCGGAATACAATGAGCAGTTCTTC.

The V gene is TRBV27, the J gene TRBJ2-3; D is unclear. Between the trimmed V and J ends, which lost 3 bases and 2 bases, there was a span of 12 bases. The CDR3 runs 15 residues. From germline, CDR1 is MNHEY and CDR2 SMNVEV (reference sequence). This CDR3 is CASSFFWAVTDTQYF. CDR3 nucleotide sequence: TGTGCCAGCAGTTTTTTTTGGGCAGTCACAGATACGCAGTATTTT.

The chain uses TRBV7-9 and TRBJ1-1, with D unclear. Germline CDR1 is SEHNR and CDR2 is FQNEAQ (reference sequence). Trimming pared 5 bases from V and 2 bases from J, leaving 9 bases between. The CDR3 sequence is 13 residues long. DNA for the CDR3: TGTGCCAGCAGCCTACTATCTAACACTGAAGCTTTCTTT. Residues: CASSLLSNTEAFF.

In its sample, this clone was seen once. This chain joins TRBV2 and TRBJ2-1; 7 positions match TRBD2. The CDR3 sequence is 16 residues long. Germline V lookup: CDR1 SNHLY, CDR2 FYNNEI. V was pared by 0 bases and J by 5 bases, with 7 bases of the junction left unmatched. CDR3 coding DNA: TGTGCCAGCAGTGAAGCGCGTCTAGCGGAAAACAATGAGCAGTTCTTC. It codes for CASSEARLAENNEQFF.

The V and J genes are TRBV25-1 and TRBJ2-5; TRBD1 matches 7 bases. Germline V gives CDR1 MGHDK, CDR2 SYGVNS. The CDR3 extends over 11 amino acids. Trimming at V came to 11 bases and at J to 2 bases, leaving 2 bases not matched to a gene. The CDR3 DNA follows: TGTGCCCGGGGACAGCAAGAGACCCAGTACTTC. It translates to CARGQQETQYF.

J is TRBJ1-1 and V is TRBV6-1, with D uncertain. Deletions cut 8 bases from V and 2 bases from J, with 9 bases between. The CDR3 contains 12 residues. CDR1 and CDR2 from the germline V gene are MNHNS and SASEGT. CDR3 sequence reads: CASLRLNTEAFF. CDR3 nucleotide sequence: TGTGCCAGCCTCCGACTAAACACTGAAGCTTTCTTT.

The J gene is TRBJ2-6, the V gene TRBV23-1; 9 bases align to TRBD1. TRBV23-1 is labeled an ORF, and its function is uncertain. CDR3 size: 16 residues. The trim removed 3 bases at V and 3 bases at J, leaving 3 bases unmatched. CDR3 nucleotides: TGCGCCAGCAGTCATTACAGGGGGCATGGGGCCAACGTCCTGACTTTC. Residues: CASSHYRGHGANVLTF.

This clone was detected a few times. The chain joins TRBV6-4 to TRBJ2-1; 12 bases are a match to TRBD2. Unmatched junction bases numbered 0, after V lost 2 bases and J lost 4 bases. CDR1 is MRHNA and CDR2 is SNTAGT in the germline V gene. The CDR3 is 15 residues long. The CDR3 region has the DNA TGTGCCAGCAGTGACGGGACTAGCGGGTACAATGAGCAGTTCTTC. As protein: CASSDGTSGYNEQFF.

The chain carries TRBV9 and TRBJ1-2, with D perhaps TRBD1 (5 bases). There are 13 residues in the CDR3. Trimming removed 0 bases at V and 7 bases at J, with 10 bases between. Germline CDR1 reads SGDLS; CDR2 reads YYNGEE. The DNA of the CDR3 is TGTGCCAGCAGCGTAGGCCAGGGTGGTGGCTACACCTTC. This codes for CASSVGQGGGYTF.

This clone was recorded once. This rearrangement joins TRBV15 to TRBJ1-2; 10 bases line up with TRBD1. This CDR3 is 16 amino acids long. The V and J ends lost 9 bases and 7 bases, in that order; junction bases with no gene match: 17. The germline V gene has CDR1 LNHNV and CDR2 YYDKDF (reference sequence). DNA for the CDR3: TGTGCCACTAGCGCCGTCCGGGACAGGGGAATCTCTGGCTACACCTTC. As protein: CATSAVRDRGISGYTF.

V usage is TRBV7-9 and J usage is TRBJ2-3; 9 bases align to TRBD1. Germline V CDR1 and CDR2: SEHNR, FQNEAQ (reference sequence). The CDR3 is made up of 18 amino acids. V shed 5 bases, J shed 0 bases, and the junction held 12 bases outside the gene matches. The CDR3 loop is CASSDRAGQGPSTDTQYF. Written as DNA, the CDR3 is TGTGCCAGCAGCGATAGGGCTGGACAGGGGCCCAGCACAGATACGCAGTATTTT.

This rearrangement joins TRBV19 to TRBJ2-5; TRBD1 matches 8 bases. The J segment lost 1 base and the V segment lost 2 bases, leaving 0 bases of the junction unmatched. Germline V lookup: CDR1 LNHDA, CDR2 SQIVND (reference sequence). This CDR3 has 14 amino acids. In DNA form, the CDR3 reads TGTGCCAGTAGTATACAGGGGGCCCAAGAGACCCAGTACTTC. Its protein is CASSIQGAQETQYF.

This clone has more than one count but fewer than ten. V usage is TRBV29-1 and J usage is TRBJ1-5; TRBD1 matches at 8 bases. With 4 bases clipped from V and 4 bases from J, the junction kept 6 bases outside the gene matches. Germline CDR1 is SQVTM and CDR2 is ANQGSEA. The CDR3 has 14 amino acids. The CDR3 loop is CSVVETGANQPQHF. DNA for the CDR3: TGCAGCGTTGTCGAGACAGGGGCAAATCAGCCCCAGCATTTT.

The chain links TRBV10-2 to TRBJ1-4, with 8 bases fitting TRBD1. The trim removed 1 base at V and 8 bases at J, leaving 6 bases unmatched. Germline loops: CDR1 WSHSY, CDR2 SAAADI. The CDR3 runs 15 residues. CDR3 amino acids: CASSELTTGGEKLFF. In nucleotides, the CDR3 is TGCGCCAGCAGTGAGTTAACCACAGGGGGAGAAAAACTGTTTTTT.

The rearrangement links TRBV10-3 to TRBJ2-7; D not resolved. Trimming pared 3 bases from V and 3 bases from J, leaving 3 bases between. From germline, CDR1 is ENHRY and CDR2 SYGVKD. This CDR3 has 11 amino acids. The CDR3 sequence is CAISDGYEQYF. The CDR3 nucleotides read TGTGCCATCAGTGACGGCTACGAGCAGTACTTC.

The V gene is TRBV7-9, the J gene TRBJ2-3; weak D call: TRBD1 (6 bases). The ends were cut back, 6 bases at V and 4 bases at J, with 17 bases in the middle. Germline V lookup: CDR1 SEHNR, CDR2 FQNEAQ (reference sequence). The CDR3 sequence is 15 residues long. DNA of the CDR3: TGTGCCAGCAGTCCAGGGGACCCATACGCAGATACGCAGTATTTT. Amino acid sequence: CASSPGDPYADTQYF.

The rearrangement links TRBV10-3 to TRBJ2-7; 8 nucleotides match TRBD2. CDR1 ENHRY and CDR2 SYGVKD come from the germline V gene. With 3 bases clipped from V and 3 bases from J, the junction kept 4 bases outside the gene matches. CDR3 length: 14 residues. For the CDR3, the DNA is TGTGCCATCAGTGAAGTTAGCGGGGTCTACGAGCAGTACTTC. As protein: CAISEVSGVYEQYF.

This clone was counted a single time. V is TRBV9 and J is TRBJ1-3; D uncertain. Trimming removed 0 bases from V and 0 bases from J, with 22 bases in between. Germline CDR1 is SGDLS and CDR2 is YYNGEE. The CDR3 sequence is 20 residues long. The CDR3 is CASSVEAGIAVLSSGNTIYF. DNA for the CDR3: TGTGCCAGCAGCGTAGAAGCTGGGATAGCGGTATTGTCCTCTGGAAACACCATATATTTT.

The J gene is TRBJ2-7, the V gene TRBV7-9, with 13 nucleotides matching TRBD2. After removal of 4 bases from V and 7 bases from J, the junction contained 10 bases not matched to a gene. CDR3 length: 16 amino acids. Germline loops: CDR1 SEHNR, CDR2 FQNEAQ (reference sequence). The CDR3 DNA reads TGTGCCAGCAGCTCATCACTAGCGGGAGGGCCGCGAGAGCAGTACTTC. This codes for CASSSSLAGGPREQYF.